This T cell receptor (beta chain) was sequenced in a study of CD4+ T cells in melanoma. Findings and caveats of the study: A reported correlation linked neoantigen-specific CD4+ T cells to CD8+, macrophage and B cell function. Reportedly, melanoma neoantigen-specific CD4+ T cells showed varied differentiation states.

Notes on this clone: What it recognizes is unknown.

Profiled with immunoSEQ multiplex PCR; TCRdb holds only in-frame clones, not every one. Counted here are 45,000 or so clones, approximately 92% occurring once; the ten biggest clones make up 10% to 15%. The CDR3 is 17 residues long. Germline V lookup: CDR1 MNHNS, CDR2 SASEGT. V lost 2 bases and J 7 bases, leaving 21 bases between the germline ends. The sequence derives from a human donor with melanoma. Specimen: peripheral blood. J is TRBJ1-3 and V is TRBV6-1, with a weak D call TRBD1 (5 bases). Here the CDR3 reads CASSELRGGVVGNTIYF. DNA for the CDR3: TGTGCCAGCAGTGAACTTAGAGGAGGGGTTGTAGGGAACACCATATATTTT.